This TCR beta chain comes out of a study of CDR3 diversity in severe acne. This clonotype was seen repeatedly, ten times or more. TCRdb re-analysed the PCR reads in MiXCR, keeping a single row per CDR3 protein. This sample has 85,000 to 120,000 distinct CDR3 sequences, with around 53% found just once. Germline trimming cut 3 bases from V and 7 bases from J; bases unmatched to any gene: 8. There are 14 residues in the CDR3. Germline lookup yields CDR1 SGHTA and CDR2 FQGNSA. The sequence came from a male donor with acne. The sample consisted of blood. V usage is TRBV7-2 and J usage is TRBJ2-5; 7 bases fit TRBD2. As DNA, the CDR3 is TGTGCCAGCAGCTTCCAGGGAGGGGAGGGGACCCAGTACTTC. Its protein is CASSFQGGEGTQYF.